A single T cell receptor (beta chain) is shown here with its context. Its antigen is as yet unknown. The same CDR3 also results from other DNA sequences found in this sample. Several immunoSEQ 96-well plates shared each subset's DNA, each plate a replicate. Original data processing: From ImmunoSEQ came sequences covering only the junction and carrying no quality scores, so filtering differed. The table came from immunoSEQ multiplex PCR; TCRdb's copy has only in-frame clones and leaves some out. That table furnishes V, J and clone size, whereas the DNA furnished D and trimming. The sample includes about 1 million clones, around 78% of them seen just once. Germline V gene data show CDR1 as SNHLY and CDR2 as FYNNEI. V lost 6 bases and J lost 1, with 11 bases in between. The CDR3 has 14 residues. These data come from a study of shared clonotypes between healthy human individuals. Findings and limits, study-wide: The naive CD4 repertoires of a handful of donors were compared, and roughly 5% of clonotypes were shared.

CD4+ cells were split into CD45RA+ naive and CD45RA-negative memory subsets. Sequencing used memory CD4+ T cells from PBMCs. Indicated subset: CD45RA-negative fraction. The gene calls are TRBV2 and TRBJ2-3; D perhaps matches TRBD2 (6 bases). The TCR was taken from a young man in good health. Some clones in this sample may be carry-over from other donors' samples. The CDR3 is CASSPGGGTDTQYF. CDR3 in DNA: TGTGCCAGCAGCCCCGGGGGAGGCACAGATACGCAGTATTTT.